This T cell receptor (beta chain) was observed in a study of spatial heterogeneity in lung cancer. The overall study: Sequencing consistently turned up more beta-chain sequences than alpha-chain sequences. Study-wide results and limits: Compared with follow-up, resection was when ubiquitous expanded tumor TCRs appeared in blood more.

As regards this clonotype: Antigen: not known.

The time point here: blood at routine non-recurrence follow-up after resection. Material for sequencing was whole RNA from tumor, nontumor lung or frozen PBMC, left unsorted. Germline loops: CDR1 MNHEY, CDR2 SMNVEV (reference sequence). The CDR3 runs 13 residues. V dropped 3 bases and J dropped 4 bases, with 10 bases sitting between them. One entry per CDR3 protein, called by TCRdb with MiXCR from the 5' RACE reads. The top ten hold less than 9.5% of the sample, which has about 43,000 distinct CDR3 sequences, under 25% seen once. The V gene is TRBV27, the J gene TRBJ2-7; a weak D match, TRBD1 (6 bases). This receptor was identified in a female donor with early-stage non-small cell lung cancer. The sample was PBMCs, taken at follow-up. In nucleotides, the CDR3 is TGTGCCAGCAGTTTTACAGGGAGTTACGAGCAGTACGTC. Protein: CASSFTGSYEQYV.